This T cell receptor beta chain is drawn from a study of technical replicates of blood from several donors. The germline gives CDR1 SGHNT, CDR2 YENEEA. This CDR3 has 14 amino acids. Trimming shortened V by 1 base and J by 2 bases, and 7 bases separated the two germline ends. Generated by immunoSEQ multiplex PCR, the TCRdb table keeps only in-frame clones and is missing some. The data show around 81,000 clones, with almost 96% seen just once and around 0.37% held by the top ten. The material sequenced was T cells isolated from PBMCs. The genes are TRBV11-3 and TRBJ2-3; a possible D gene is TRBD1 (6 bases). The sequence came from a human donor in good health. CDR3 region: CASSLGTATDTQYF. The CDR3 region has the DNA TGTGCCAGCAGCTTAGGGACAGCCACAGATACGCAGTATTTT.